These 28 T cell receptor beta chains came from one sample sequenced in a study of cytomegalovirus exposure and HLA in healthy donors. 13 Jbeta primers and 60 Vbeta primers were used for the PCR. Libraries were prepared by immunoSEQ multiplex PCR; TCRdb keeps only in-frame clonotypes and omits some of them. The table shows approximately 190,000 clones, with 70% occurring only once. Sequenced material: PBMCs. These receptor sequences come from a man aged 40-55 years in good health and CMV-seropositive.

The V and J genes are TRBV5-1 and TRBJ1-1, with D hard to call. Trimming took 0 bases from V and 1 from J, leaving 10 bases between them. The CDR3 length is 15 residues. CDR1 and CDR2 (germline): SGHRS, YFSETQ. The CDR3 reads CASSLELGENTEAFF. DNA for the CDR3: TGCGCCAGCAGCTTGGAACTGGGAGAGAACACTGAAGCTTTCTTT.

The rearrangement joins TRBV5-6 to TRBJ2-7; D might be TRBD1 (6 bases). Germline lookup yields CDR1 SGHDT and CDR2 YYEEEE. This CDR3 has 16 amino acids. V dropped 1 base and J dropped 1 base, with 15 bases sitting between them. CDR3 nucleotides: TGTGCCAGCAGCTTGATAGGACAGCCCTCTTCCTACGAGCAGTACTTC. Amino acids: CASSLIGQPSSYEQYF.

The CDR3 sequence is CASSNRRDFGGETQYF. The CDR3 coding sequence is TGCGCCAGCAGTAACAGGAGGGATTTTGGCGGGGAGACCCAGTACTTC. The genes are TRBV5-1 and TRBJ2-5, with D possibly being TRBD2 (6 bases). The germline gives CDR1 SGHRS, CDR2 YFSETQ. This CDR3 has 16 residues. The V end lost 5 bases, the J end lost 5 bases, and 22 bases lay between the germline ends.

This chain joins TRBV4-2 and TRBJ2-6, with 11 bases identical to TRBD1. Germline trimming cut 1 base from V and 1 base from J; bases unmatched to any gene: 6. Looked up from germline, CDR1 is LGHNA and CDR2 is YNFKEQ. This CDR3 spans 19 amino acids. CDR3 region: CASSQVVGQGASGANVLTF. CDR3 DNA sequence: TGTGCCAGCAGCCAAGTGGTCGGACAGGGGGCTTCTGGGGCCAACGTCCTGACTTTC.

V is TRBV5-5 and J is TRBJ2-7; 7 nucleotides align to TRBD2. V was pared by 4 bases and J by 4 bases, with 5 bases of the junction left unmatched. CDR1 is SGHKS, CDR2 YYEKEE, per germline (reference sequence). This CDR3 has 13 residues. CDR3 in DNA: TGTGCCAGCAGCCTGGGGGGGGGATACGAGCAGTACTTC. Its protein product is CASSLGGGYEQYF.

This clone appeared a few times. This chain connects TRBV10-3 to TRBJ1-5; possible D gene TRBD1, 5 bases. CDR1 is ENHRY, CDR2 SYGVKD, per germline. V lost 10 bases and J lost 0, with 13 bases in between. The length of the CDR3 is 14 residues. CDR3 in DNA: TGTGCCAGCAGCCAGGGCCTTAGCAATCAGCCCCAGCATTTT. Translation gives CASSQGLSNQPQHF.

This clone appeared a few times. The genes are TRBV4-1 and TRBJ2-1, with D tentatively TRBD2 (6 bases). The V end lost 3 bases, the J end lost 9 bases, and 15 bases lay between the germline ends. Per the germline V gene, CDR1 is MGHRA and CDR2 is YSYEKL. The CDR3 consists of 14 residues. CDR3 DNA sequence: TGCGCCAGCAGCCACGAGTATAGCGGCGGTGAGCAGTTCTTC. It yields the protein CASSHEYSGGEQFF.

V is TRBV9 and J is TRBJ2-3, with 7 bases lining up with TRBD2. The germline CDR1 and CDR2 sequences are SGDLS and YYNGEE. This CDR3 contains 15 residues. V was clipped by 4 bases and J by 4 bases; unmatched bases: 9. CDR3 coding DNA: TGTGCCAGCAGCCTCCTGGGGGGGACCCCAGATACGCAGTATTTT. It yields the protein CASSLLGGTPDTQYF.

The genes are TRBV23-1 and TRBJ1-5; TRBD1 matches at 10 bases. TRBV23-1 is an ORF; its function is uncertain. The V and J ends lost 0 bases and 5 bases, in that order; junction bases with no gene match: 4. The CDR3 length is 16 residues. The CDR3 reads CASSQSGQGIYQPQHF. The DNA of the CDR3 is TGCGCCAGCAGTCAATCGGGACAGGGGATCTATCAGCCCCAGCATTTT.

This chain links TRBV2 with TRBJ2-7, with D possibly TRBD1 on 6 matching bases. Trimming shortened V by 1 base and J by 2 bases, and 9 bases separated the two germline ends. CDR3 size: 14 residues. Per germline, CDR1 SNHLY and CDR2 FYNNEI. CDR3 DNA: TGTGCCAGCAGTGAAGGGACAGCGGCCTACGAGCAGTACTTC. It codes for CASSEGTAAYEQYF.

The rearrangement links TRBV6-4 to TRBJ2-3, with TRBD1 matching 11 bases. CDR1 and CDR2 from the germline V gene are MRHNA and SNTAGT. Germline trimming cut 3 bases from V and 7 bases from J; bases unmatched to any gene: 9. The CDR3 is 16 residues long. The CDR3 DNA sequence: TGTGCCAGCAGTGATACTTGGACAGGGGGCAGAAATACGCAGTATTTT. Protein sequence: CASSDTWTGGRNTQYF.

Note on this clone: This CDR3 is also generated by other DNA sequences in the sample. The chain links TRBV29-1 to TRBJ1-1; 10 nucleotides match TRBD1. V dropped 7 bases and J dropped 1; count of bases not matched to a gene: 3. The germline CDR1 and CDR2 sequences are SQVTM and ANQGSEA. CDR3 length: 13 residues. The CDR3 sequence: CSARTGGNTEAFF. The CDR3 nucleotides are TGCAGCGCCCGGACAGGGGGGAACACTGAAGCTTTCTTT.

This clone was detected only a few times. The chain is built from TRBV29-1 and TRBJ2-2; 8 bases agree with TRBD1. Germline trimming cut 7 bases from V and 0 bases from J; bases unmatched to any gene: 4. Germline CDR1 SQVTM, CDR2 ANQGSEA. This CDR3 comprises 14 residues. This CDR3 reads CSAWTGSNTGELFF. CDR3 bases: TGCAGCGCTTGGACAGGGTCGAACACCGGGGAGCTGTTTTTT.

For the CDR3, the DNA is TGTGCCATCAGTGAGTCTCGGGACAGAGAAGCTTTCTTT. Protein product: CAISESRDREAFF. The rearrangement joins TRBV10-3 to TRBJ1-1, with 7 nucleotides matching TRBD1. This CDR3 is 13 amino acids long. Trimming took 0 bases from V and 8 from J; bases not matched to a gene: 3. Germline CDR1 ENHRY, CDR2 SYGVKD.

This rearrangement joins TRBV7-2 to TRBJ2-5; D call uncertain. The CDR3 runs to 15 residues. The germline V gene encodes CDR1 SGHTA and CDR2 FQGNSA. V was cut by 4 bases and J by 5 bases, with 17 bases left in between. The CDR3 DNA sequence: TGTGCCAGCAGCTCCCCTACAGTGGGTCGGGAGACCCAGTACTTC. Protein sequence: CASSSPTVGRETQYF.

The genes are TRBV5-1 and TRBJ2-1, with 10 bases fitting TRBD1. The CDR3 is made up of 15 amino acids. Trimming took 3 bases from V and 9 from J; bases not matched to a gene: 9. The germline CDR1 and CDR2 sequences are SGHRS and YFSETQ. As DNA, the CDR3 is TGCGCCAGCAGCTCCGGCCGACAGGGGGCTGCTGAGCAGTTCTTC. It specifies CASSSGRQGAAEQFF.

The sample holds a few counts of this clone. This chain joins TRBV4-3 and TRBJ1-2; 8 positions agree with TRBD1. Germline-derived CDR1 and CDR2 are LGHNA and YSLEER. CDR3 length: 14 residues. J lost 9 bases, V lost 3 bases, and 9 bases had no gene match. CDR3 in DNA: TGCGCCAGCAGCCAGGACAGGGCACTTCTTAGCTACACCTTC. Translation gives CASSQDRALLSYTF.

This chain joins TRBV7-6 and TRBJ2-1; 10 positions match TRBD2. V lost 5 bases to trimming and J lost 8 bases; unmatched junction nucleotides: 12. CDR3 length: 16 amino acids. Germline assignment: CDR1 SGHVS and CDR2 FNYEAQ. The CDR3 DNA reads TGTGCCAGCAGCCTCCTCCGGAGCGGGGGGGCCGATGAGCAGTTCTTC. As protein: CASSLLRSGGADEQFF.

The V gene is TRBV11-1, the J gene TRBJ2-2, with D uncertain. The CDR3 totals 14 residues. The V gene's germline CDR1 is SGHAT and CDR2 FQDESV (reference sequence). Trimming stripped 1 base from V and 1 base from J, with 4 bases between. CDR3 sequence reads: CASSLDGNTGELFF. The CDR3 bases are TGTGCCAGCAGCTTAGACGGGAACACCGGGGAGCTGTTTTTT. The full variable domain, completed using reference TRBV11-1 and TRBJ2-2, is EAEVAQSPRYKITEKSQAVAFWCDPISGHATLYWYRQILGQGPELLVQFQDESVVDDSQLPKDRFSAERLKGVDSTLKIQPAELGDSAMYLCASSLDGNTGELFFGEGSRLTVL.

This clone was seen a few times. The chain couples TRBV4-2 to TRBJ1-6; 9 bases fit TRBD1. V shed 1 base, J shed 8 bases, and the junction held 9 bases outside the gene matches. The CDR3 runs 17 residues. Germline V gene data show CDR1 as LGHNA and CDR2 as YNFKEQ. CDR3 sequence reads: CASSQGAGQGNYSPLHF. CDR3 DNA sequence: TGTGCCAGCAGCCAAGGGGCCGGACAGGGGAATTATTCACCCCTCCACTTT.

V usage is TRBV11-1 and J usage is TRBJ1-2, with D possibly being TRBD1 (5 bases). The germline V gene has CDR1 SGHAT and CDR2 FQDESV (reference sequence). The CDR3 spans 13 residues. V was clipped by 6 bases and J by 2 bases, with 10 bases between them. The CDR3 coding sequence is TGTGCCAGCAGTCATCGACAGAACTATGGCTACACCTTC. It is translated as CASSHRQNYGYTF.

The V and J genes are TRBV5-6 and TRBJ2-7; 12 bases agree with TRBD1. CDR3 length equals 14 residues. Germline V gene lookup returns CDR1 SGHDT and CDR2 YYEEEE. V was clipped by 3 bases and J by 7 bases; unmatched bases: 5. The CDR3 nucleotides are TGTGCCAGCAGCTGGGGACAGGGGGCAAAGGAGCAGTACTTC. This translates into CASSWGQGAKEQYF. Drawing the rest from reference TRBV5-6 and TRBJ2-7, the complete variable domain is DAGVTQSPTHLIKTRGQQVTLRCSPKSGHDTVSWYQQALGQGPQFIFQYYEEEERQRGNFPDRFSGHQFPNYSSELNVNALLLGDSALYLCASSWGQGAKEQYFGPGTRLTVT.

V gene TRBV7-2 combines with J gene TRBJ2-1; tentatively, D is TRBD2 (6 bases). The CDR3 spans 12 residues. Germline-derived CDR1 and CDR2 are SGHTA and FQGNSA. The V end was cut by 4 bases, the J end by 10 bases, with 11 bases between. The CDR3 protein is CASSSLASEQFF. For the CDR3, the DNA is TGTGCCAGCAGCTCACTAGCTAGCGAGCAGTTCTTC. Full variable domain (outside the CDR3, taken from reference TRBV7-2 and TRBJ2-1): GAGVSQSPSNKVTEKGKDVELRCDPISGHTALYWYRQSLGQGLEFLIYFQGNSAPDKSGLPSDRFSAERTGGSVSTLTIQRTQQEDSAVYLCASSSLASEQFFGPGTRLTVL.

The chain links TRBV5-1 to TRBJ2-5; a weak D match, TRBD1 (5 bases). There are 14 residues in the CDR3. Germline CDR1 SGHRS, CDR2 YFSETQ. The ends were cut back, 0 bases at V and 1 base at J, with 7 bases in the middle. The CDR3 region has the DNA TGCGCCAGCAGCTTGGAGGGGCGCCAAGAGACCCAGTACTTC. This gives the protein CASSLEGRQETQYF.

The chain is built from TRBV5-1 and TRBJ2-7; 11 bases fit TRBD1. The J segment lost 7 bases and the V segment lost 4 bases, leaving 13 bases of the junction unmatched. This CDR3 comprises 16 residues. The V gene's germline CDR1 is SGHRS and CDR2 YFSETQ. The CDR3 loop is CASSLSRDRGSGEQYF. The CDR3 DNA follows: TGCGCCAGCAGCCTGTCCCGGGACAGGGGGTCGGGAGAGCAGTACTTC.

The genes are TRBV7-9 and TRBJ2-7; 8 bases fit TRBD2. V shed 7 bases, J shed 3 bases, and the junction held 11 bases outside the gene matches. Germline V gives CDR1 SEHNR, CDR2 FQNEAQ (reference sequence). The CDR3 is 15 amino acids. The CDR3 loop reads CASNKGLGGLYEQYF. CDR3 nucleotides: TGTGCCAGCAACAAGGGACTAGGGGGACTCTACGAGCAGTACTTC. Using reference TRBV7-9 and TRBJ2-7 for the parts outside the CDR3, the full variable domain is DTGVSQNPRHKITKRGQNVTFRCDPISEHNRLYWYRQTLGQGPEFLTYFQNEAQLEKSRLLSDRFSAERPKGSFSTLEIQRTEQGDSAMYLCASNKGLGGLYEQYFGPGTRLTVT.

The V and J genes are TRBV7-8 and TRBJ2-7; 8 bases agree with TRBD2. The CDR3 length is 16 residues. The trim removed 1 base at V and 0 bases at J, leaving 5 bases unmatched. CDR1 is SGHVS and CDR2 is FQNEAQ in the germline V gene. CDR3 DNA: TGTGCCAGCAGCTTAGTACCCGGGGGGGCCTCCTACGAGCAGTACTTC. It is translated as CASSLVPGGASYEQYF. Variable domain in full (rest from reference TRBV7-8 and TRBJ2-7): GAGVSQSPRYKVAKRGQDVALRCDPISGHVSLFWYQQALGQGPEFLTYFQNEAQLDKSGLPSDRFFAERPEGSVSTLKIQRTQQEDSAVYLCASSLVPGGASYEQYFGPGTRLTVT.

The rearrangement links TRBV23-1 to TRBJ2-5; 11 bases match TRBD1. TRBV23-1 qualifies as an ORF whose function is uncertain. J was trimmed by 11 bases and V by 3 bases; bases with no gene match: 17. CDR3 size: 17 residues. The CDR3 region has the DNA TGCGCCAGCAGTCACCTGTCGCGGGGACAGGGGGTACGTTGGCAGTACTTC. Translating it yields CASSHLSRGQGVRWQYF.